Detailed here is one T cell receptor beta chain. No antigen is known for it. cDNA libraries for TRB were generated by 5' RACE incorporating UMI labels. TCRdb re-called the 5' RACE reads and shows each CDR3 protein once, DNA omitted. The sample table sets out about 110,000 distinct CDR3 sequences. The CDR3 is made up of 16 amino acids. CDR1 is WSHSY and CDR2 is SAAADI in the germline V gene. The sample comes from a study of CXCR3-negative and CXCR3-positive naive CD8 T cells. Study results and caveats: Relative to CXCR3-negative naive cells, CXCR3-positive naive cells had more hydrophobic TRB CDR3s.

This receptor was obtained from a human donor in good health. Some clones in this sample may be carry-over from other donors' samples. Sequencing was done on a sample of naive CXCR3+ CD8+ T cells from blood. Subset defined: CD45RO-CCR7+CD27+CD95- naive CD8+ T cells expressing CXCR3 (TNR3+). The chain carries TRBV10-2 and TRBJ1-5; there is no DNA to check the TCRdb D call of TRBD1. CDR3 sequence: CASSEGTGGRNQPQHF.